This TCR beta chain was profiled in a study of blood T cell repertoires in COVID-19. The CDR3 runs to 14 residues. The germline V gene has CDR1 SQVTM and CDR2 ANQGSEA. V lost 6 bases and J lost 4; bases outside the gene matches: 6. The data were produced by immunoSEQ multiplex PCR, yet TCRdb's version contains in-frame clones alone and is incomplete. The sample has about 50,000 clones; about 85% are singletons. Which cohort a participant joined came from the clinical history participants gave. The specimen was PBMCs or T cells enriched from blood (not recorded which). The rearrangement uses TRBV29-1 and TRBJ2-1; 10 nucleotides match TRBD1. The source is a woman between 45 and 65 years old who had recovered from COVID-19. This CDR3 reads CSVLWTGGYNEQFF. The CDR3 DNA sequence: TGCAGCGTCCTATGGACAGGGGGGTACAATGAGCAGTTCTTC.